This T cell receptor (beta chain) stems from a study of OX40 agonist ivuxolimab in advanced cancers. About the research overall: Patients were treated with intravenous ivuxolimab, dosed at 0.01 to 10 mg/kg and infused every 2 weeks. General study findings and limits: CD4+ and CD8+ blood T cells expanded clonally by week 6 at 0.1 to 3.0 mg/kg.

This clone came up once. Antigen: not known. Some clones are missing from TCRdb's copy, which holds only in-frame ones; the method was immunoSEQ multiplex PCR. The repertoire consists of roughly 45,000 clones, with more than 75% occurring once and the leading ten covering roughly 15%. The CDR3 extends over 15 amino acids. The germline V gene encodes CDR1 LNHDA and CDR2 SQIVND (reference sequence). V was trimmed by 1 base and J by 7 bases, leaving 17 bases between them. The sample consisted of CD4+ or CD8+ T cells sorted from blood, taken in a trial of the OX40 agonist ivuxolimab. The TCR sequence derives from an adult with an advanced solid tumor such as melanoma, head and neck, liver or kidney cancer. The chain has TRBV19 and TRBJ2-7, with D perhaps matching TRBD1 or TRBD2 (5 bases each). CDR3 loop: CASSIGYGTRIEQYF. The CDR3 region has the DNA TGTGCCAGTAGTATAGGCTACGGGACCAGAATAGAGCAGTACTTC. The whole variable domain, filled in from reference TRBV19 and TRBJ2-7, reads DGGITQSPKYLFRKEGQNVTLSCEQNLNHDAMYWYRQDPGQGLRLIYYSQIVNDFQKGDIAEGYSVSREKKESFPLTVTSAQKNPTAFYLCASSIGYGTRIEQYFGPGTRLTVT.